This T cell receptor (beta chain) was captured by sequencing in a study of T-cell memory formation after mild COVID-19. Study in general: Clusters of TCRs were largely donor specific. Notes on the study in general: Contracting CD4+ clones sat mainly in CM and EM; CD8+ in EMRA.

CDR3 length: 13 amino acids. Per the germline V gene, CDR1 is SQVTM and CDR2 is ANQGSEA. The V end lost 5 bases, the J end lost 1 base, and 9 bases lay between the germline ends. A word on this clonotype: What it binds is not known.

5'RACE with constant-segment primers built TCRalpha and TCRbeta cDNA libraries with UMIs. TCRdb analysed the 5' RACE reads with MiXCR anew, one entry per CDR3 protein. The data hold 390,000 or so distinct CDR3 sequences, with roughly 15% observed a single time. The chain uses TRBV29-1 and TRBJ2-1, with a tentative D call TRBD2 (7 bases). The material sequenced was PBMCs or a T cell subset sorted from them (not recorded which). This sequence originates from a man between 18 and 29 years old who had mild COVID-19 (a few samples of this study predate the infection). Cell type and time point are not known. CDR3 sequence: CSVKGGSYNEQFF. For the CDR3, the DNA is TGCAGCGTTAAGGGGGGGTCCTACAATGAGCAGTTCTTC.